These 28 T cell receptor beta chains were all obtained from the same sample, sequenced in a study of vaccination and CD4 T cells after COVID-19. Sample time point: late sampling 161 to 241 days after vaccination in three convalescent patients. TCRdb called the PCR reads again in MiXCR, with one record for every CDR3 protein. The sample holds some 29,000 distinct CDR3 sequences, approximately 51% seen once. The sequences come from CD4+ T cells from blood, collected about 7 months after SARS-CoV-2 vaccination. The receptors derive from a human donor who had recovered from COVID-19.

The sample holds one count of this clonotype. The chain has TRBV10-3 and TRBJ2-2; no definite D call. Germline V lookup: CDR1 ENHRY, CDR2 SYGVKD. CDR3 length: 11 amino acids. V lost 2 bases and J 7 bases, leaving 2 bases between the germline ends. CDR3 in DNA: TGTGCCATCAGTGAGATCGGGGAGCTGTTTTTT. Its translation is CAISEIGELFF.

V gene TRBV20-1 combines with J gene TRBJ1-2, with 7 nucleotides matching TRBD1. The V and J ends lost 0 bases and 8 bases, in that order; junction bases with no gene match: 9. Germline assignment: CDR1 DFQATT and CDR2 SNEGSKA (reference sequence). The length of the CDR3 is 14 residues. The CDR3 sequence: CSARDHSRGDGYTF. DNA of the CDR3: TGCAGTGCTAGAGATCATAGCAGGGGGGACGGCTACACCTTC.

The chain combines TRBV6-1 with TRBJ2-1; D not resolved. In germline, CDR1 is MNHNS, CDR2 SASEGT. CDR3 length: 12 residues. The V end was cut by 8 bases, the J end by 9 bases, with 14 bases between. DNA for the CDR3: TGTGCCAGCTCGACCCCCACCGGTGAGCAGTTCTTC. Its translation is CASSTPTGEQFF.

The sample holds a few counts of this clonotype. V is TRBV20-1 and J is TRBJ1-2, with D unclear. CDR1 is DFQATT and CDR2 is SNEGSKA in the germline V gene (reference sequence). The CDR3 extends over 15 amino acids. V was clipped by 0 bases and J by 1 base, with 12 bases between them. The CDR3 region has the DNA TGCAGTGCTAGAGAATTCCGGCTTAGTAACTATGGCTACACCTTC. Its protein product is CSAREFRLSNYGYTF.

The V call is TRBV27, the J call TRBJ2-7; 9 bases are a match to TRBD2. V lost 4 bases to trimming and J lost 6 bases; unmatched junction nucleotides: 7. Per the germline V gene, CDR1 is MNHEY and CDR2 is SMNVEV (reference sequence). CDR3 length: 14 amino acids. CDR3 in amino acids: CASSSTSGALEQYF. Here the CDR3 DNA reads TGTGCCAGCAGTTCGACTAGCGGCGCTCTCGAGCAGTACTTC.

Turning to this clonotype: One junction end disagrees with the germline gene, perhaps due to a read error. The chain has TRBV7-7 and TRBJ2-5; 12 nucleotides match TRBD2. There are 17 residues in the CDR3. Germline CDR1 and CDR2: SSHAT and FNYEAQ (reference sequence). The CDR3 coding sequence is TGTGCTAGCAGCCCTCTGACTAGCGGGGGCCCCCAAGAGACCCAGTACTTC. As protein: CASSPLTSGGPQETQYF.

Only a few counts were recorded for this clonotype. The CDR3 region is CATSDLPGQAFF. The CDR3 DNA follows: TGTGCCACCAGTGATTTGCCAGGGCAAGCTTTCTTT. V usage is TRBV24-1 and J usage is TRBJ1-1, with D tentatively TRBD1 (5 bases). From germline, CDR1 is KGHDR and CDR2 SFDVKD. The CDR3 totals 12 residues. Trimming stripped 0 bases from V and 9 bases from J, with 7 bases between.

The chain has TRBV7-3 and TRBJ2-2; D gene uncertain. The CDR3 totals 13 residues. The germline V gene encodes CDR1 SGHTA and CDR2 FQGTGA. Trimming stripped 4 bases from V and 7 bases from J, with 10 bases between. The CDR3 coding sequence is TGTGCCAGCAGCTCGAGTTACGGCGGGGAGCTGTTTTTT. This codes for CASSSSYGGELFF.

This chain joins TRBV24-1 and TRBJ2-1; 7 nucleotides align to TRBD1. Germline-derived CDR1 and CDR2 are KGHDR and SFDVKD. Losses at the gene ends were 6 bases for V and 6 bases for J; bases not matched to a gene: 13. The CDR3 loop spans 16 amino acids. CDR3 in amino acids: CATSPEGTAIPNEQFF. CDR3 DNA: TGTGCCACCAGTCCTGAGGGGACAGCGATACCCAATGAGCAGTTCTTC.

The J gene is TRBJ1-5, the V gene TRBV10-3; D gene uncertain. The CDR3 has 15 amino acids. The germline V and J ends were trimmed by 2 bases and 4 bases, with 12 bases remaining between them. The V gene's germline CDR1 is ENHRY and CDR2 SYGVKD. The CDR3 DNA reads TGTGCCATCAGTGAGACCCTTCCACAAAATCAGCCCCAGCATTTT. This encodes CAISETLPQNQPQHF.

This chain connects TRBV20-1 to TRBJ2-5; 9 bases are shared with TRBD2. Germline trimming cut 5 bases from V and 5 bases from J; bases unmatched to any gene: 12. The length of the CDR3 is 15 residues. Looked up from germline, CDR1 is DFQATT and CDR2 is SNEGSKA (reference sequence). The CDR3 sequence is CSASESGRSRETQYF. The CDR3 DNA reads TGCAGTGCTTCCGAGAGCGGGAGGTCGAGGGAGACCCAGTACTTC.

This clonotype showed up just a few times. J is TRBJ1-5 and V is TRBV4-1; tentatively, D is TRBD1 (6 bases). The CDR3 is 15 residues long. Trimming removed 2 bases from V and 6 bases from J, with 14 bases in between. From germline, CDR1 is MGHRA and CDR2 YSYEKL. The CDR3 sequence: CASSQTGLPAQPQHF. In DNA, the CDR3 is TGCGCCAGCAGCCAAACAGGGCTACCCGCTCAGCCCCAGCATTTT.

The rearrangement links TRBV5-1 to TRBJ2-3; D uncertain. The CDR3 is 13 residues long. Trimming stripped 4 bases from V and 2 bases from J, with 8 bases between. Germline values: CDR1 SGHRS, CDR2 YFSETQ. The CDR3 loop reads CASSTDTTDTQYF. The CDR3 coding sequence is TGCGCCAGCAGCACGGATACCACAGATACGCAGTATTTT.

In its sample, this clonotype was seen a few times. CDR3 sequence reads: CASTDRGITEAFF. The CDR3 DNA reads TGTGCCAGCACTGACAGGGGGATCACTGAAGCTTTCTTT. V and J are TRBV7-8 and TRBJ1-1; 9 bases fit TRBD1. This CDR3 comprises 13 residues. Losses at the gene ends were 7 bases for V and 4 bases for J; bases not matched to a gene: 4. CDR1 is SGHVS, CDR2 FQNEAQ, per germline.

V usage is TRBV7-9 and J usage is TRBJ2-1; the D gene is possibly TRBD1 (6 bases). Trimming shortened V by 0 bases and J by 2 bases, and 11 bases separated the two germline ends. This CDR3 region has 16 residues. Germline-derived CDR1 and CDR2 are SEHNR and FQNEAQ (reference sequence). The CDR3 DNA sequence: TGTGCCAGCAGCTTAGCGGGGGCTATACCCTACAATGAGCAGTTCTTC. Translated, it gives CASSLAGAIPYNEQFF. Based on the CDR3 plus reference TRBV7-9 and TRBJ2-1, the full variable domain is DTGVSQNPRHKITKRGQNVTFRCDPISEHNRLYWYRQTLGQGPEFLTYFQNEAQLEKSRLLSDRFSAERPKGSFSTLEIQRTEQGDSAMYLCASSLAGAIPYNEQFFGPGTRLTVL.

The chain has TRBV28 and TRBJ2-2; D is perhaps TRBD2 (5 bases). CDR3 length equals 16 residues. V was shortened by 4 bases and J by 2 bases, with 14 bases between the two germline ends. The germline V gene has CDR1 MDHEN and CDR2 SYDVKM. CDR3 residues: CASSSSAEPNTGELFF. As DNA, the CDR3 is TGTGCCAGCAGTTCCTCAGCGGAACCTAACACCGGGGAGCTGTTTTTT. The full variable domain, rest sourced from reference TRBV28 and TRBJ2-2, is DVKVTQSSRYLVKRTGEKVFLECVQDMDHENMFWYRQDPGLGLRLIYFSYDVKMKEKGDIPEGYSVSREKKERFSLILESASTNQTSMYLCASSSSAEPNTGELFFGEGSRLTVL.

The chain couples TRBV20-1 to TRBJ1-6; D unresolved. Germline-derived CDR1 and CDR2 are DFQATT and SNEGSKA (reference sequence). Trimming removed 6 bases from V and 0 bases from J, with 12 bases in between. The CDR3 runs to 15 residues. CDR3 protein: CSAHPQSSYNSPLHF. Written as DNA, the CDR3 is TGCAGTGCCCACCCTCAGAGCTCCTATAATTCACCCCTCCACTTT.

This clonotype was detected only a few times. This chain joins TRBV20-1 and TRBJ1-2, with unresolved D. Per the germline V gene, CDR1 is DFQATT and CDR2 is SNEGSKA (reference sequence). CDR3 length: 12 residues. V was shortened by 0 bases and J by 4 bases, with 6 bases between the two germline ends. CDR3 sequence: CSARDPTYGYTF. CDR3 nucleotide sequence: TGCAGTGCTAGAGATCCTACCTATGGCTACACCTTC.

The chain recombines TRBV19 with TRBJ2-1; 8 nucleotides align to TRBD1. V trimming: 5 bases; J trimming: 12 bases; junction bases outside the gene matches: 12. This CDR3 spans 14 amino acids. CDR1 is LNHDA, CDR2 SQIVND, per germline (reference sequence). The CDR3 spells CASSGSSRGLGQFF. The CDR3 coding sequence is TGTGCCAGTAGTGGATCATCCAGGGGGCTGGGGCAGTTCTTC. Full variable domain (outside the CDR3, taken from reference TRBV19 and TRBJ2-1): DGGITQSPKYLFRKEGQNVTLSCEQNLNHDAMYWYRQDPGQGLRLIYYSQIVNDFQKGDIAEGYSVSREKKESFPLTVTSAQKNPTAFYLCASSGSSRGLGQFFGPGTRLTVL.

In this sample, this clonotype turned up a few times. The V gene is TRBV21-1, the J gene TRBJ1-1. TRBV21-1 is labeled a pseudogene. The CDR3 covers 15 residues. The CDR3 sequence: CASSKAGNMNTEAFF. The CDR3 region has the DNA TGTGCCAGCAGCAAAGCGGGGAACATGAACACTGAAGCTTTCTTT.

The genes are TRBV7-3 and TRBJ2-2; TRBD2 agrees at 7 bases. CDR1 is SGHTA and CDR2 is FQGTGA in the germline V gene. V lost 5 bases to trimming and J lost 3 bases; unmatched junction nucleotides: 9. The CDR3 sequence is 16 residues long. CDR3 loop: CASSDPSGDYTGELFF. The CDR3 bases are TGTGCCAGCAGCGACCCTAGCGGAGACTACACCGGGGAGCTGTTTTTT.

This clonotype was seen more than once but under ten times. V and J are TRBV21-1 and TRBJ2-3. TRBV21-1 counts as a pseudogene. The CDR3 is made up of 11 amino acids. The CDR3: CASSRRDTQYF. The CDR3 DNA reads TGTGCCAGCAGCAGGAGAGATACGCAGTATTTT.

The CDR3, as DNA: TGCAGTGCTAGAGATGCGCGGGAGGTAAATGAGCAGTTCTTC. As protein: CSARDAREVNEQFF. The chain employs TRBV20-1 and TRBJ2-1; TRBD2 aligns across 8 bases. Germline-derived CDR1 and CDR2 are DFQATT and SNEGSKA (reference sequence). The V gene end was trimmed by 0 bases and the J gene end by 7 bases; junction bases not matched to a gene: 5. The CDR3 runs 14 residues.

This chain links TRBV20-1 with TRBJ2-5; tentatively, D is TRBD2 (5 bases). The CDR3 sequence is 13 residues long. Germline V gives CDR1 DFQATT, CDR2 SNEGSKA (reference sequence). V shed 1 base and J shed 2 bases, with 8 bases lying between them. This CDR3 is CSARVTGQETQYF. The CDR3 nucleotides read TGCAGTGCTAGAGTCACGGGACAAGAGACCCAGTACTTC.

The genes are TRBV27 and TRBJ1-2; TRBD1 matches at 8 bases. V dropped 6 bases and J dropped 4; count of bases not matched to a gene: 1. This CDR3 spans 12 amino acids. Germline V lookup: CDR1 MNHEY, CDR2 SMNVEV (reference sequence). CDR3 loop: CASSGQGYGYTF. The CDR3 region has the DNA TGTGCCAGCAGCGGACAGGGCTATGGCTACACCTTC.

The rearrangement uses TRBV19 and TRBJ1-5; D is unclear. V lost 1 base and J 9 bases, leaving 16 bases between the germline ends. The CDR3 loop spans 15 amino acids. Looked up from germline, CDR1 is LNHDA and CDR2 is SQIVND (reference sequence). This CDR3 reads CASSIGGTNRSPQHF. The CDR3 DNA reads TGTGCCAGTAGTATAGGCGGCACCAATCGTTCGCCCCAGCATTTT.

V is TRBV28 and J is TRBJ1-2, with D possibly being TRBD1 (5 bases). Trimming shortened V by 6 bases and J by 2 bases, and 16 bases separated the two germline ends. The CDR3 extends over 15 amino acids. In germline, CDR1 is MDHEN, CDR2 SYDVKM. Written as DNA, the CDR3 is TGTGCCAGCAGCCCTGGGGACGGACAAAACTATGGCTACACCTTC. Translation gives CASSPGDGQNYGYTF.

The chain links TRBV19 to TRBJ1-5, with a tentative D call TRBD1 (5 bases). The V end lost 5 bases, the J end lost 11 bases, and 19 bases lay between the germline ends. Germline CDR1 reads LNHDA; CDR2 reads SQIVND (reference sequence). The CDR3 runs 14 residues. The CDR3 here is CASSPGGGPSAQHF. The CDR3 DNA reads TGTGCCAGTAGTCCCGGCGGGGGACCTTCCGCCCAGCATTTT. The full variable domain, completed using reference TRBV19 and TRBJ1-5, is DGGITQSPKYLFRKEGQNVTLSCEQNLNHDAMYWYRQDPGQGLRLIYYSQIVNDFQKGDIAEGYSVSREKKESFPLTVTSAQKNPTAFYLCASSPGGGPSAQHFGDGTRLSIL.